The TCR beta chain described here comes from a study of blood T cell repertoires in COVID-19 (dated by TCRdb to 2020 to 2022). With respect to the entire study: Collaborator samples came from the United States, Italy and Spain and covered acute and convalescent phases of COVID-19. The prospective study material was composed of cDNA or gDNA derived from T cells, B-cell-depleted T cells, or PBMCs. Deeply sampled blood TCRbeta repertoires from subjects exposed to, actively infected with, or recovered from COVID-19 were included in the dataset. The repertoires were made available in a free public database intended to serve as a resource for research on the immune response to SARS-CoV-2. The samples were drawn from two sources: the first 160 participants of the ongoing ImmuneRACE study, and approximately 1,300 subjects contributed by 6 global collaborators. A de-identified subject ID, COVID-19 status, age in years and sex were almost always included in the sample metadata. Where HLA class I and class II types were available, the types were taken from metadata supplied by the sample provider, not from assay-based typing. Findings and caveats that apply to the study as a whole: Clinical and demographic metadata were provided uncurated, with the amount varying by source and participant.

Another Seattle source contributed samples from volunteer blood donors who had recovered from COVID-19. Whole blood was collected in K2EDTA tubes by collaborating institutions according to the institutions' own protocols. For TCRbeta analysis, collaborator samples were shipped as frozen whole blood, as isolated PBMCs, or as DNA extracted from either sample type. In the case of this clone: This clone's antigen is unknown. Base-call qualities are not available, and no considerably larger clone is one nucleotide away.

Reading from cysteine to phenylalanine, the CDR3 counts 16 amino acids. Only the CDR3 region is kept as DNA, spanning 48 bases read in frame from base 1. Trimming accounts for 4 bases at V and 1 base at J, while the number of junction bases matched to no gene is 3. The germline V gene specifies LGHNA as CDR1 and YSLEER as CDR2. TCRbeta CDR3 regions were amplified from genomic DNA by means of the immunoSEQ Assay, a bias-controlled multiplex PCR. The authors' pipeline ran thus. The number of nucleated cells in each sample was estimated by amplification of reference gene primers within the assay. To quantify the absolute abundance of each unique TCRbeta CDR3 rearrangement, sequence reads were collapsed and filtered. For each sample, productive Simpson clonality was calculated as the square root of Simpson's diversity index over productive rearrangements. TCRdb limited this immuneACCESS table to in-frame rearrangements with V and J called. A share of clones is missing; checked studies link under half to unresolved V genes, and the rest is unexplained. V, J and clone size reflect that table, while D and trimming were determined from the DNA. This sample gives 200,000 to 300,000 clones in total; roughly 86% of them show up just once. The top ten constitute around 10% of the sample.

The sequence was collected from a man aged 35 to 55 who had recovered from COVID-19. Specimen: peripheral blood. This chain is built from TRBV4-3 and TRBJ1-4; a stretch of 10 junction bases matches TRBD1. Here the CDR3 is given as CASSPRDRGTNEKLFF. The bases are TGCGCCAGCAGCCCCCGGGACAGGGGAACTAATGAAAAACTGTTTTTT.